One sample yielded the 32 T cell receptor beta chains listed below, sequenced in a study of T cell repertoires in cytomegalovirus infection. TCRdb fed the reads into MiXCR, producing one record per CDR3 protein. The sample lists roughly 700,000 distinct CDR3 sequences; around 35% were seen once. What these receptors recognize is not known. Here the sequenced sample was cultured PBMCs, taken from culture after CMV antigen stimulation. All receptors derive from a human donor in good health (CMV status not recorded). Some clones in this sample may be carry-over from other donors' samples.

This clonotype was observed a handful of times. The rearrangement uses TRBV7-2 and TRBJ1-2; 12 bases line up with TRBD1. J gave up 4 bases and V 5 bases, and 2 bases lay outside the gene matches. The CDR3 is made up of 14 amino acids. Germline V CDR1 and CDR2: SGHTA, FQGNSA. CDR3 amino acids: CASSAGQGAYGYTF. Here the CDR3 DNA reads TGTGCCAGCAGCGCGGGACAGGGGGCCTATGGCTACACCTTC. Together with reference TRBV7-2 and TRBJ1-2, the CDR3 gives the full variable domain: GAGVSQSPSNKVTEKGKDVELRCDPISGHTALYWYRQSLGQGLEFLIYFQGNSAPDKSGLPSDRFSAERTGGSVSTLTIQRTQQEDSAVYLCASSAGQGAYGYTFGSGTRLTVV.

This clonotype was detected a few times. The chain combines TRBV20-1 with TRBJ1-1; tentative D call: TRBD1 (5 bases). Trimming shortened V by 6 bases and J by 1 base, and 12 bases separated the two germline ends. Germline loops: CDR1 DFQATT, CDR2 SNEGSKA (reference sequence). The CDR3 covers 13 residues. CDR3: CSAQGRSNTEAFF. The CDR3 coding sequence is TGCAGTGCCCAGGGACGGTCGAACACTGAAGCTTTCTTT.

The chain has TRBV20-1 and TRBJ1-4, with 7 bases lining up with TRBD1. The trim removed 6 bases at V and 6 bases at J, leaving 4 bases unmatched. This CDR3 contains 12 residues. Germline CDR1 and CDR2: DFQATT and SNEGSKA (reference sequence). CDR3 bases: TGCAGTGCGCTAACAGGGGATGAAAAACTGTTTTTT. This codes for CSALTGDEKLFF.

This clonotype was counted between two and nine times. V gene TRBV7-2 combines with J gene TRBJ1-5; D is undetermined. The length of the CDR3 is 12 residues. V lost 5 bases and J lost 11, with 13 bases in between. Looked up from germline, CDR1 is SGHTA and CDR2 is FQGNSA. The CDR3, as DNA: TGTGCCAGCAGCCCCTCCCTGGGGTCCCAGCATTTT. It codes for CASSPSLGSQHF.

This clonotype was detected only a few times. At one end the junction does not follow the germline gene, possibly because of a read error. The genes are TRBV7-8 and TRBJ2-3; 10 bases are shared with TRBD2. The germline gives CDR1 SGHVS, CDR2 FQNEAQ. The CDR3 is made up of 14 amino acids. The CDR3 bases are TGTGCCAGCAGCGTAGCGGGAGGACCAGATACGCAGTATTTT. It translates to CASSVAGGPDTQYF.

This chain joins TRBV10-3 and TRBJ1-1, with 9 positions matching TRBD1. The V segment lost 6 bases and the J segment 5 bases; nucleotides outside the gene matches: 7. This CDR3 comprises 14 residues. Germline assignment: CDR1 ENHRY and CDR2 SYGVKD. CDR3 sequence reads: CAIRDGQGRTEAFF. The CDR3 nucleotides read TGTGCCATCAGGGATGGACAGGGGAGGACTGAAGCTTTCTTT.

This chain connects TRBV10-3 to TRBJ2-3; TRBD2 is a possible D gene (7 bases). Germline V gene data show CDR1 as ENHRY and CDR2 as SYGVKD. The CDR3 sequence is 14 residues long. V dropped 6 bases and J dropped 5 bases, with 15 bases sitting between them. CDR3 sequence reads: CAIRGGGTGDTQYF. CDR3 DNA sequence: TGTGCCATCAGGGGCGGGGGCACGGGAGATACGCAGTATTTT.

A few counts support this clonotype. The genes are TRBV19 and TRBJ2-3; D is possibly TRBD1 (6 bases). Germline lookup yields CDR1 LNHDA and CDR2 SQIVND (reference sequence). V was clipped by 7 bases and J by 4 bases, with 21 bases between them. CDR3 length: 16 amino acids. CDR3 nucleotides: TGTGCCAGTAAAAGATCAAACCAGGGGACCGCAGATACGCAGTATTTT. It is translated as CASKRSNQGTADTQYF.

V and J are TRBV12-3 or TRBV12-4 and TRBJ1-2; D is possibly TRBD1 (5 bases). The CDR3 length is 13 residues. V was shortened by 6 bases and J by 4 bases, with 12 bases between the two germline ends. CDR3: CASRNWDSYGYTF. CDR3 nucleotides: TGTGCCAGCAGGAACTGGGACTCCTATGGCTACACCTTC.

The chain uses TRBV20-1 and TRBJ2-7; the match to TRBD1 covers 8 bases. The CDR3 consists of 12 residues. The junction had 1 base not matched to a gene; V was cut back by 4 bases and J by 2 bases. The germline gives CDR1 DFQATT, CDR2 SNEGSKA (reference sequence). CDR3 sequence: CSAKQGAYEQYF. The CDR3 DNA reads as TGCAGTGCTAAACAGGGGGCCTACGAGCAGTACTTC.

The CDR3 reads CASSQDETATYNEQFF. The CDR3 bases are TGCGCCAGCAGCCAAGATGAGACAGCTACCTACAATGAGCAGTTCTTC. The chain combines TRBV4-1 with TRBJ2-1; tentative D call: TRBD1 (5 bases). This CDR3 region has 16 residues. Germline loops: CDR1 MGHRA, CDR2 YSYEKL. Deletions cut 0 bases from V and 2 bases from J, with 11 bases between.

This rearrangement joins TRBV6-1 to TRBJ2-1, with TRBD1 matching 10 bases. Germline CDR1 is MNHNS and CDR2 is SASEGT. After removal of 0 bases from V and 8 bases from J, the junction contained 7 bases not matched to a gene. The CDR3 covers 16 residues. As DNA, the CDR3 is TGTGCCAGCAGTGAAGCTCCCCCGGGACAGGGGTATGAGCAGTTCTTC. Translating it yields CASSEAPPGQGYEQFF.

In this sample, this clonotype turned up a few times. The rearrangement joins TRBV20-1 to TRBJ1-2; TRBD1 might be the D (5 bases). The V gene's germline CDR1 is DFQATT and CDR2 SNEGSKA (reference sequence). With 6 bases removed from V and 8 bases from J, the gap between germline ends came to 16 bases. The CDR3 runs to 12 residues. The CDR3 reads CSAPGTPGGYTF. The CDR3 nucleotides are TGCAGTGCACCCGGGACGCCGGGGGGCTACACCTTC.

J is TRBJ1-2 and V is TRBV7-6; no clear D. V lost 1 base and J 8 bases, leaving 17 bases between the germline ends. Germline CDR1 is SGHVS and CDR2 is FNYEAQ. The CDR3 is 15 amino acids. The CDR3 nucleotides read TGTGCCAGCAGCTTAGTTCCAAGAGACCCGGGAGGCTACACCTTC. Protein sequence: CASSLVPRDPGGYTF.

This clonotype was detected many times. This rearrangement joins TRBV7-2 to TRBJ2-3, with TRBD2 identical over 13 bases. This CDR3 has 16 amino acids. V was pared by 5 bases and J by 4 bases, with 6 bases of the junction left unmatched. Per germline, CDR1 SGHTA and CDR2 FQGNSA. The CDR3 reads CASSRLAGGRADTQYF. In DNA form, the CDR3 reads TGTGCCAGCAGCCGACTAGCGGGGGGAAGGGCAGATACGCAGTATTTT.

The chain employs TRBV11-2 and TRBJ1-4; 7 bases align to TRBD1. Germline loops: CDR1 SGHAT, CDR2 FQNNGV. The V segment lost 5 bases and the J segment 8 bases; nucleotides outside the gene matches: 8. The CDR3 is 14 residues long. The CDR3 DNA sequence: TGTGCCAGCAGCCGGGGAGGCAGGGGGGAAAAACTGTTTTTT. Its protein product is CASSRGGRGEKLFF.

The chain combines TRBV4-3 with TRBJ2-1; the D gene is possibly TRBD1 (6 bases). V lost 0 bases, J lost 7 bases, and 16 bases lay in between. The length of the CDR3 is 16 residues. CDR1 and CDR2 from the germline V gene are LGHNA and YSLEER. In nucleotides, the CDR3 is TGCGCCAGCAGCCAAGATCTACGGCAGGGGACAAATGAGCAGTTCTTC. This encodes CASSQDLRQGTNEQFF.

The V gene is TRBV9, the J gene TRBJ2-3, with D perhaps TRBD1 (5 bases). The V end lost 1 base, the J end lost 0 bases, and 15 bases lay between the germline ends. Germline V gives CDR1 SGDLS, CDR2 YYNGEE. The CDR3 spans 17 residues. CDR3 amino acids: CASSVSPPRGSTDTQYF. Written as DNA, the CDR3 is TGTGCCAGCAGCGTATCCCCCCCTAGGGGCAGCACAGATACGCAGTATTTT.

This chain uses TRBV20-1 with TRBJ1-1; 7 bases are shared with TRBD1. V trimming: 6 bases; J trimming: 3 bases; junction bases outside the gene matches: 13. Germline V CDR1 and CDR2: DFQATT, SNEGSKA (reference sequence). The CDR3 totals 15 residues. CDR3 residues: CSAIILGDRDTEAFF. The CDR3 DNA reads TGCAGTGCAATCATTCTGGGGGACAGAGACACTGAAGCTTTCTTT.

The chain is built from TRBV2 and TRBJ2-2, with D maybe TRBD1 (5 bases). Trimming removed 7 bases from V and 4 bases from J, with 13 bases in between. The CDR3 length is 14 residues. Germline lookup yields CDR1 SNHLY and CDR2 FYNNEI. As DNA, the CDR3 is TGTGCCAGCAAGGTGGGGCCGAGCACCGGGGAGCTGTTTTTT. Protein: CASKVGPSTGELFF.

This clonotype was seen only a few times. The chain has TRBV7-4 and TRBJ2-1; 12 positions agree with TRBD2. V lost 2 bases, J lost 0 bases, and 8 bases stayed unmatched. Germline CDR1 reads SGHVT; CDR2 reads SQSDAQ. The CDR3 spans 19 residues. As DNA, the CDR3 is TGTGCCAGCAGCTTAAAACTAGCGGGAGGCCAGAACTCCTACAATGAGCAGTTCTTC. Amino acids: CASSLKLAGGQNSYNEQFF.

The CDR3 loop is CASSLGGGSGDTQYF. CDR3 bases: TGTGCCAGCAGCTTAGGAGGAGGGAGCGGAGATACGCAGTATTTT. The V and J genes are TRBV7-2 and TRBJ2-3, with D tentatively TRBD2 (6 bases). V gave up 1 base and J gave up 5 bases, with 13 bases separating them. Germline V lookup: CDR1 SGHTA, CDR2 FQGNSA. The CDR3 contains 15 residues.

The chain recombines TRBV2 with TRBJ2-5; a possible D gene is TRBD2 (5 bases). V was shortened by 0 bases and J by 7 bases, with 9 bases between the two germline ends. This CDR3 has 13 residues. CDR1 SNHLY and CDR2 FYNNEI come from the germline V gene. This CDR3 is CASSEAQRGTQYF. Written as DNA, the CDR3 is TGTGCCAGCAGTGAAGCGCAACGGGGGACCCAGTACTTC.

The J gene is TRBJ2-1, the V gene TRBV10-3; 7 bases map to TRBD2. This CDR3 comprises 13 residues. V shed 8 bases, J shed 6 bases, and the junction held 7 bases outside the gene matches. The germline CDR1 and CDR2 sequences are ENHRY and SYGVKD. The CDR3 spells CAIAAGEFNEQFF. The CDR3 DNA sequence: TGTGCCATCGCGGCGGGGGAATTCAATGAGCAGTTCTTC.

This clonotype was counted a few times. The genes are TRBV29-1 and TRBJ2-1, with D hard to call. This CDR3 comprises 12 residues. V was pared by 0 bases and J by 7 bases, with 7 bases between. Germline CDR1 SQVTM, CDR2 ANQGSEA. CDR3 nucleotide sequence: TGCAGCGTTGAAGATCTTATGAATGAGCAGTTCTTC. This sequence encodes CSVEDLMNEQFF.

V usage is TRBV7-2 and J usage is TRBJ2-2; D is uncertain. This CDR3 is 16 amino acids long. Trimming took off 5 bases at V and 5 bases at J, with 18 bases between the two ends. The germline gives CDR1 SGHTA, CDR2 FQGNSA. Here the CDR3 reads CASSPKSQPGTGELFF. The CDR3 region has the DNA TGTGCCAGCAGCCCAAAATCCCAACCTGGGACCGGGGAGCTGTTTTTT.

This clonotype was counted a few times. The V gene is TRBV28, the J gene TRBJ2-5, with 8 bases that match TRBD2. From germline, CDR1 is MDHEN and CDR2 SYDVKM. Trimming took 3 bases from V and 5 from J; bases not matched to a gene: 11. CDR3 length: 16 amino acids. The CDR3 sequence: CASSFPLAGPTETQYF. DNA for the CDR3: TGTGCCAGCAGTTTCCCCCTAGCGGGTCCTACTGAGACCCAGTACTTC.

The rearrangement joins TRBV14 to TRBJ2-5; no firm D call. Germline V gives CDR1 SGHDN, CDR2 FVKESK. V lost 1 base and J lost 5, with 8 bases in between. The CDR3 consists of 13 residues. The CDR3 region is CASSQAPGETQYF. DNA for the CDR3: TGTGCCAGCAGCCAAGCCCCCGGGGAGACCCAGTACTTC. Looking up the rest from reference TRBV14 and TRBJ2-5 gives the full variable domain: EAGVTQFPSHSVIEKGQTVTLRCDPISGHDNLYWYRRVMGKEIKFLLHFVKESKQDESGMPNNRFLAERTGGTYSTLKVQPAELEDSGVYFCASSQAPGETQYFGPGTRLLVL.

This clonotype was picked up many times. The chain combines TRBV6-1 with TRBJ2-7; 9 bases are shared with TRBD1. Trimming at V came to 7 bases and at J to 6 bases, leaving 13 bases not matched to a gene. CDR1 and CDR2 (germline): MNHNS, SASEGT. This CDR3 is 15 amino acids long. CDR3 protein: CASTGAGQGLREQYF. The CDR3 DNA sequence: TGTGCCAGCACCGGGGCGGGACAGGGCCTACGCGAGCAGTACTTC.

This sequence joins TRBV11-2 and TRBJ1-2; D might be TRBD1 (5 bases). Germline V gives CDR1 SGHAT, CDR2 FQNNGV. The CDR3 has 15 residues. V was trimmed by 5 bases and J by 3 bases, leaving 16 bases between them. CDR3 region: CASSLTYDSDYGYTF. CDR3 DNA: TGTGCCAGCAGCCTCACTTACGACAGCGACTATGGCTACACCTTC.

J is TRBJ1-5 and V is TRBV12-3 or TRBV12-4; D gene uncertain. V gave up 6 bases and J gave up 4 bases, with 13 bases separating them. The CDR3 covers 14 residues. The CDR3, as DNA: TGTGCCAGCAGCCAAAACGGGAAGAATCAGCCCCAGCATTTT. This sequence encodes CASSQNGKNQPQHF.

This clonotype has just a few counts. The rearrangement joins TRBV12-3 or TRBV12-4 to TRBJ1-1; D is undetermined. This CDR3 region has 12 residues. Trimming shortened V by 10 bases and J by 3 bases, and 12 bases separated the two germline ends. The DNA of the CDR3 is TGTGCCACCGCGACGGGGTACACTGAAGCTTTCTTT. Encoded protein: CATATGYTEAFF.